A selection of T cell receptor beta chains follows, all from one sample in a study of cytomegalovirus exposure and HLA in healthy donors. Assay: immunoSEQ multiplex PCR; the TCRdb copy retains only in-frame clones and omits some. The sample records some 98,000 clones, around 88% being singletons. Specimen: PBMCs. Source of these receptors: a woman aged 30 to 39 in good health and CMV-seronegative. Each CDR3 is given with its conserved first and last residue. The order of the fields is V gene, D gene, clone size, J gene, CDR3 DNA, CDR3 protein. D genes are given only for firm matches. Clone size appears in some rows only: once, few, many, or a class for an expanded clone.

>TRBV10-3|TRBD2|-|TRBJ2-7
TGTGCCATCAGACTAGCGGGAGCCTACGAGCAGTACTTC
CAIRLAGAYEQYF
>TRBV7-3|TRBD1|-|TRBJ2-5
TGTGCCAGCAGCTTAGAGGGGACAGGGGGCGAGACCCAGTACTTC
CASSLEGTGGETQYF
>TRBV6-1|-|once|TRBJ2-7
TGTGCCAGCAGTGAATGGGGGGTCCCCTCCAACGAGCAGTACTTC
CASSEWGVPSNEQYF
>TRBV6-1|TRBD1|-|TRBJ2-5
TGTGCCAGCAGTCGACCGGGCCTAGACAGGGGGACCCAGTACTTC
CASSRPGLDRGTQYF
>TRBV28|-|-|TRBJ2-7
TGTGCCAGCAGCCAGTTGGACAGCCAAATATTCTACGAGCAGTACTTC
CASSQLDSQIFYEQYF
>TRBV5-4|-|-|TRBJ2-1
TGTGCCAGCAGCTTGACTCGAAGCTCCTACAATGAGCAGTTCTTC
CASSLTRSSYNEQFF
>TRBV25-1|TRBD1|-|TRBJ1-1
TGTGCCAGCAGTGTTCCGACAGGGGCTGAAGCTTTCTTT
CASSVPTGAEAFF
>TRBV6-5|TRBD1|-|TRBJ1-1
TGTGCCAGCAGTCGACAGGGCAACACTGAAGCTTTCTTT
CASSRQGNTEAFF
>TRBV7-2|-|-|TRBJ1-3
TGTGCCAGCAGCTCGAGTCCCGGGACATTCTCTGGAAACACCATATATTTT
CASSSSPGTFSGNTIYF
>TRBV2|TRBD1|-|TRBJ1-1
TGTGCCAGCAGTGAATTGGGGACAGCAACAACTGAAGCTTTCTTT
CASSELGTATTEAFF
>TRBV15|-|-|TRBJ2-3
TGTGCCACCAGCAGAGTTCCCTCAGATACGCAGTATTTT
CATSRVPSDTQYF
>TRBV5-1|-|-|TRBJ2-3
TGCGCCAGCAGCTTGGCGGTTGGTTCTAGCACAGATACGCAGTATTTT
CASSLAVGSSTDTQYF
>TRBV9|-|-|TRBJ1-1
TGTGCCAGCAGCGTAGGTACGGGTCCGAACACTGAAGCTTTCTTT
CASSVGTGPNTEAFF
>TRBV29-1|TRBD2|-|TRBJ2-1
TGCAGCGTTGATAATATAGCGGGACTCCCTTGGCATGAGCAGTTCTTC
CSVDNIAGLPWHEQFF
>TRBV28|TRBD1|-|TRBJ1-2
TGTGCCAGCAGGGGACAGACGATCACACCCCCGCACTATGGCTACACCTTC
CASRGQTITPPHYGYTF
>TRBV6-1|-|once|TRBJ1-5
TGTGCCAGTCAGGAGGGCAGTGAGGTGCGGCCCCAGCATTTT
CASQEGSEVRPQHF
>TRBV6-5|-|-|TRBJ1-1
TGTGCCAGCAGTTACGGTGGCTTGAACACTGAAGCTTTCTTT
CASSYGGLNTEAFF
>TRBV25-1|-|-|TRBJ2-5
TGTGCCACCTCTAGACAGGCCCAAGAGACCCAGTACTTC
CATSRQAQETQYF
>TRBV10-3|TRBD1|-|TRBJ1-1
TGTGCCATCAGTGATACAGGGGTTAAGAACACTGAAGCTTTCTTT
CAISDTGVKNTEAFF
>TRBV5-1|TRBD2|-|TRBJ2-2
TGCGCCAGCAGCATAGCGGGGGAACTCACCGGGGAGCTGTTTTTT
CASSIAGELTGELFF
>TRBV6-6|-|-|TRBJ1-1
TGTGCCAGCACCCTGGGGTCTGCTACGGGGGAAGCTTTCTTT
CASTLGSATGEAFF
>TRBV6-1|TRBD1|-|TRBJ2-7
TGTGCCAGCCGGACAGGTGCCTACGAGCAGTACTTC
CASRTGAYEQYF
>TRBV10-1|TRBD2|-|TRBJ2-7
TGCGCCAGCAGTGACCTCTTGGGGGGGGCTGGTGCTAGCGGGGCGCCCTGGGAGCAGTACTTC
CASSDLLGGAGASGAPWEQYF
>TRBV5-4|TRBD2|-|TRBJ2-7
TGTGCCAGCAGCCCGCAGACTAGCGGGAGCTACGAGCAGTACTTC
CASSPQTSGSYEQYF
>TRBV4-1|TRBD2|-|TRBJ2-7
TGCGCCAGCAGCCAAGATAAGACTAGCGGGTCCTACGAGCAGTACTTC
CASSQDKTSGSYEQYF
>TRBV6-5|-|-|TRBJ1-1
TGTGCCAGCAGTCGCTCCGGCGGCACTGAAGCTTTCTTT
CASSRSGGTEAFF
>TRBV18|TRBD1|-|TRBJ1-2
TGTGCCAGCTCACCGGGTTATTCAGGGGGCGCTGGCTACACCTTC
CASSPGYSGGAGYTF
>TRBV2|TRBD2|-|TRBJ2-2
TGTGCCAGCAGTGAAGTAGCGGGAGCCTTGGGGGGGGAGCTGTTTTTT
CASSEVAGALGGELFF
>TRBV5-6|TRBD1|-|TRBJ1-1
TGTGCCAGCAGCTTCGGGGCAGGGGGTATGAACACTGAAGCTTTCTTT
CASSFGAGGMNTEAFF
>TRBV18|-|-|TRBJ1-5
TGTGCCAGCTCCCCCCAGGGCCCGAATCAGCCCCAGCATTTT
CASSPQGPNQPQHF
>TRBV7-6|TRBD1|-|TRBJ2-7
TGTGCCAGCAGCCCGGCACCGGGACAGGGTCTCTTCTACGAGCAGTACTTC
CASSPAPGQGLFYEQYF
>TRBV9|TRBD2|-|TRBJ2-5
TGTGCCAGCAGCCAAGGGAGGGGTCCGGGTGGACAGACCCAGTACTTC
CASSQGRGPGGQTQYF
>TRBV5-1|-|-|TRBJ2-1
TGCGCCAGCAGCTTGGGTCTCCCCCAGGATGAGCAGTTCTTC
CASSLGLPQDEQFF
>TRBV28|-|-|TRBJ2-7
TGTGCCAGCAGTCGACGGGGAGCAACCTACGAGCAGTACTTC
CASSRRGATYEQYF
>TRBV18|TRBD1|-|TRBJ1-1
TGTGCCAGCTCATTCTCGGGACAGGGGAACACTGAAGCTTTCTTT
CASSFSGQGNTEAFF
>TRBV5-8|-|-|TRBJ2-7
TGTGCCAGCAGACAGTACTCCTACGAGCAGTACTTC
CASRQYSYEQYF
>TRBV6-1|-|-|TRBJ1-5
TGTGCCAGTCAGCAAGGGGCGCCCCAGCATTTT
CASQQGAPQHF
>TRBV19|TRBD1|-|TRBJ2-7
TGTGCCAGTGCTGGCGACAGGGGCTACGAGCAGTACTTC
CASAGDRGYEQYF
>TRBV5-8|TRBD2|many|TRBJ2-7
TGTGCCAGCAGCTTGACTAGCGGGGGGAGGTCCTACGAGCAGTACTTC
CASSLTSGGRSYEQYF
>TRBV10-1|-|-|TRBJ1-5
TGCGCCAGCAGGCCTGGGCCGGCCAAACATCAGCCCCAGCATTTT
CASRPGPAKHQPQHF
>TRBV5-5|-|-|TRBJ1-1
TGTGCCAGCAGCCGGATTTTCCGGGAGAACACTGAAGCTTTCTTT
CASSRIFRENTEAFF
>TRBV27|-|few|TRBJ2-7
TGTGCCAGCAGTTTAGGCAGGGCCTACGAGCAGTACTTC
CASSLGRAYEQYF
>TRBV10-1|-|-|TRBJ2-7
TGCGCCAGCAGTGAGTCCGATCGGTGGGACATAGACGAGCAGTACTTC
CASSESDRWDIDEQYF
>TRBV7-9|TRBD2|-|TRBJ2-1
TGTGCCATAGTAACGGGGGGTGAGCAGTTCTTC
CAIVTGGEQFF
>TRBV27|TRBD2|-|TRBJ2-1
TGTGCCAGCAGTTTATCGATCGGGGGGGCTAGGAACAATGAGCAGTTCTTC
CASSLSIGGARNNEQFF